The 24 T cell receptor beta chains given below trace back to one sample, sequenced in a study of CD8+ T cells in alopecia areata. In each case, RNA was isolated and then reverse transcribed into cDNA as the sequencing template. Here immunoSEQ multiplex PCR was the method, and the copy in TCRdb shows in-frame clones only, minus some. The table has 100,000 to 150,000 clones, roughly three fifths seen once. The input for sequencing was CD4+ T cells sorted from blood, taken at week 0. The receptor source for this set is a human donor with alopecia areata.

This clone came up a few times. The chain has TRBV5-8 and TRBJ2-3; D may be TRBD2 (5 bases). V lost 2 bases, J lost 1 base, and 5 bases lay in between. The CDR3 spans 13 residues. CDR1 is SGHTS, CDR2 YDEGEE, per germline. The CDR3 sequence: CASSFGGTDTQYF. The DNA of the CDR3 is TGTGCCAGCAGCTTCGGGGGCACAGATACGCAGTATTTT. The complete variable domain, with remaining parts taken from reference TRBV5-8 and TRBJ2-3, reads EAGVTQSPTHLIKTRGQQATLRCSPISGHTSVYWYQQALGLGLQFLLWYDEGEERNRGNFPPRFSGRQFPNYSSELNVNALELEDSALYLCASSFGGTDTQYFGPGTRLTVL.

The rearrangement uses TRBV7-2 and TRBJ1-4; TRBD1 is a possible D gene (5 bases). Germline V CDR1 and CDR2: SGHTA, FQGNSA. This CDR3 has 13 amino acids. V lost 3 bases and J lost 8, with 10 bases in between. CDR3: CASSFWGGEKLFF. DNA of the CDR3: TGTGCCAGCAGCTTTTGGGGCGGAGAAAAACTGTTTTTT.

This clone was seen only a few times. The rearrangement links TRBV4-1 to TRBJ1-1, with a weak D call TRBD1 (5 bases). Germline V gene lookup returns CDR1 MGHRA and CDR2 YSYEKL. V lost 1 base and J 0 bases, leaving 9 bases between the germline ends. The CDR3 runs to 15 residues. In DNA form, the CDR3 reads TGCGCCAGCAGCCAAGTCCGGGGGATGAACACTGAAGCTTTCTTT. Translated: CASSQVRGMNTEAFF.

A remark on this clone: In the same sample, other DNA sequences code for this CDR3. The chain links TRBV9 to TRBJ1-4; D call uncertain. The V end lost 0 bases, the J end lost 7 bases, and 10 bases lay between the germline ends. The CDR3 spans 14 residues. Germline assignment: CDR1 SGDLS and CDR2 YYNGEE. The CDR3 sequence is CASSVGGLGEKLFF. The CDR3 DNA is TGTGCCAGCAGCGTAGGAGGCCTGGGTGAAAAACTGTTTTTT.

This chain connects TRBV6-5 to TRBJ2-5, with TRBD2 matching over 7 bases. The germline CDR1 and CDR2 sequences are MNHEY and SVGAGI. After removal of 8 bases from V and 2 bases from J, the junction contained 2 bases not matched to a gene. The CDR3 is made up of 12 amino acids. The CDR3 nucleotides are TGTGCCAGCGGCGGGGGTCAAGAGACCCAGTACTTC. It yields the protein CASGGGQETQYF.

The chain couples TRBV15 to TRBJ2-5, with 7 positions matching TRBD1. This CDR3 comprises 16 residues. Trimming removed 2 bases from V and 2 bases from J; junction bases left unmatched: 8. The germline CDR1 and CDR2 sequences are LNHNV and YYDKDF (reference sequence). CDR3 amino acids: CATSRSPGQPQETQYF. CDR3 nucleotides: TGTGCCACCAGCAGAAGTCCGGGACAGCCGCAAGAGACCCAGTACTTC.

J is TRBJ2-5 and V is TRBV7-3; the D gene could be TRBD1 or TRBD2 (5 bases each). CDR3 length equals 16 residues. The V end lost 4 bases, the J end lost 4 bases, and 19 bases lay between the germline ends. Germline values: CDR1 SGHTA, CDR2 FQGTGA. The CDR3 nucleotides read TGTGCCAGCAGCTCTCATCCGAGGGGCTCCGGAGAGACCCAGTACTTC. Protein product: CASSSHPRGSGETQYF.

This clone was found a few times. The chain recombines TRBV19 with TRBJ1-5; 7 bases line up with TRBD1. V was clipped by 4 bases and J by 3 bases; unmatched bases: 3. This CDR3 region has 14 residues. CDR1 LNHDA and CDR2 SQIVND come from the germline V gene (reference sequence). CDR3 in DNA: TGTGCCAGTAGTACCGGACAGGTCAATCAGCCCCAGCATTTT. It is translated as CASSTGQVNQPQHF.

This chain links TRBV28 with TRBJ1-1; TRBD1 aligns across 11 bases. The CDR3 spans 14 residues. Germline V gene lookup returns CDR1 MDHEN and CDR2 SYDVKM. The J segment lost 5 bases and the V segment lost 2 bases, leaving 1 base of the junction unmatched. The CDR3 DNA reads TGTGCCAGCAGTTTAGGGACAGGGGGAACTGAAGCTTTCTTT. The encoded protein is CASSLGTGGTEAFF. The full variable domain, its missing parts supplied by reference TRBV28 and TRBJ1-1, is DVKVTQSSRYLVKRTGEKVFLECVQDMDHENMFWYRQDPGLGLRLIYFSYDVKMKEKGDIPEGYSVSREKKERFSLILESASTNQTSMYLCASSLGTGGTEAFFGQGTRLTVV.

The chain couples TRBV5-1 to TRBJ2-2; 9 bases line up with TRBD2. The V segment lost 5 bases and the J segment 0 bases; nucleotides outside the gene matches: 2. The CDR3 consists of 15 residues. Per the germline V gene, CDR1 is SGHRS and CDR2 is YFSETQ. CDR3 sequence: CASSRLAANTGELFF. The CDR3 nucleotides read TGCGCCAGCAGTAGACTAGCGGCGAACACCGGGGAGCTGTTTTTT.

In DNA form, the CDR3 reads TGTGCCAGCAAGGAGTATAATGAGCAGTTCTTC. This gives the protein CASKEYNEQFF. The chain uses TRBV27 and TRBJ2-1; D gene ambiguous. The CDR3 contains 11 residues. CDR1 and CDR2 from the germline V gene are MNHEY and SMNVEV (reference sequence). Trimming pared 7 bases from V and 7 bases from J, leaving 8 bases between.

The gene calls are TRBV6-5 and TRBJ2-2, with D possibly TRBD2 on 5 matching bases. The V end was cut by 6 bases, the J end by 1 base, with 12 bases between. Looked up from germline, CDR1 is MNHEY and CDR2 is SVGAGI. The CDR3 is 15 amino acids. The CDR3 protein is CASSTPGMNTGELFF. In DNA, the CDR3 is TGTGCCAGCAGCACACCGGGAATGAACACCGGGGAGCTGTTTTTT.

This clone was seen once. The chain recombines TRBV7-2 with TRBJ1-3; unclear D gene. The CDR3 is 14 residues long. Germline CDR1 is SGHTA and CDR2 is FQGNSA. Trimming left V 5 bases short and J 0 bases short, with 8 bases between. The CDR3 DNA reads TGTGCCAGCAGCCAGATGATCTCTGGAAACACCATATATTTT. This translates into CASSQMISGNTIYF. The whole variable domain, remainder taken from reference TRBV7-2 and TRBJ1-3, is GAGVSQSPSNKVTEKGKDVELRCDPISGHTALYWYRQSLGQGLEFLIYFQGNSAPDKSGLPSDRFSAERTGGSVSTLTIQRTQQEDSAVYLCASSQMISGNTIYFGEGSWLTVV.

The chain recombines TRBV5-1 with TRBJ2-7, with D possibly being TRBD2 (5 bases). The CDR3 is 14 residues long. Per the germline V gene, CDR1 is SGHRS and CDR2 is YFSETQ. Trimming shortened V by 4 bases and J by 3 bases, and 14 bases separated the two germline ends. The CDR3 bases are TGCGCCAGCAGCACCGAGGGAACCTACTACGAGCAGTACTTC. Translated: CASSTEGTYYEQYF.

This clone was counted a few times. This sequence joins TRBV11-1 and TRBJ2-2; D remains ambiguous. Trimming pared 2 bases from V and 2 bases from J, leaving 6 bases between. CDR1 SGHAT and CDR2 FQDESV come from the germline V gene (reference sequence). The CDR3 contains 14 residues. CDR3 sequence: CASSLQRNTGELFF. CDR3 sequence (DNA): TGTGCCAGCAGCTTACAGCGAAACACCGGGGAGCTGTTTTTT.

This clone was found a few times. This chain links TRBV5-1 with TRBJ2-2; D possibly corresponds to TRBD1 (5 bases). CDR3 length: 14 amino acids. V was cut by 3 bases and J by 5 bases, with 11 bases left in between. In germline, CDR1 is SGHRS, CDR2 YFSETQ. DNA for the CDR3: TGCGCCAGCAGCTGGGGCCCCTCAACCGGGGAGCTGTTTTTT. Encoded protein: CASSWGPSTGELFF. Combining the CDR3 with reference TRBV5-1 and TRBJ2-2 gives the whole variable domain KAGVTQTPRYLIKTRGQQVTLSCSPISGHRSVSWYQQTPGQGLQFLFEYFSETQRNKGNFPGRFSGRQFSNSRSEMNVSTLELGDSALYLCASSWGPSTGELFFGEGSRLTVL.

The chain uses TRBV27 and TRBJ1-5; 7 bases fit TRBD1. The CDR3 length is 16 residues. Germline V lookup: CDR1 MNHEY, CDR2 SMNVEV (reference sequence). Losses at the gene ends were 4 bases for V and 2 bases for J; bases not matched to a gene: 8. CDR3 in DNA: TGTGCCAGCAGTTCTTGGCGCGGACAGGGCAATCAGCCCCAGCATTTT. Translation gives CASSSWRGQGNQPQHF.

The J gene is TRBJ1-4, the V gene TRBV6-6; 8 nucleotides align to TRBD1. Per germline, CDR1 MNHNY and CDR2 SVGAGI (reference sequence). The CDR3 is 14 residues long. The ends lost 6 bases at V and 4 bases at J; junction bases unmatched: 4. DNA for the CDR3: TGTGCCAGCAGAAGCACAGGGGGTAATGAAAAACTGTTTTTT. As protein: CASRSTGGNEKLFF.

The CDR3 region is CASSYSQGADTGELFF. In DNA, the CDR3 is TGTGCCAGCAGTTACTCTCAGGGGGCGGACACCGGGGAGCTGTTTTTT. The chain is built from TRBV6-5 and TRBJ2-2, with 8 bases fitting TRBD1. V lost 0 bases to trimming and J lost 3 bases; unmatched junction nucleotides: 3. This CDR3 contains 16 residues. The germline V gene has CDR1 MNHEY and CDR2 SVGAGI.

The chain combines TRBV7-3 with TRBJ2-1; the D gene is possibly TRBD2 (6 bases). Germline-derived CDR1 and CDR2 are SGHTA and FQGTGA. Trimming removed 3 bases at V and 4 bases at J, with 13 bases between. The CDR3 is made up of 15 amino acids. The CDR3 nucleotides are TGTGCCAGCAGCTTCGGTGGGAGGAGATACAATGAGCAGTTCTTC. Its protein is CASSFGGRRYNEQFF.

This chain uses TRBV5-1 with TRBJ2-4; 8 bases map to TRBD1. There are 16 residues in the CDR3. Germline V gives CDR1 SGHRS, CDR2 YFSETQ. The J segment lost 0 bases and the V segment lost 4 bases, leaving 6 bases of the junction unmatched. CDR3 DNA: TGCGCCAGCAGCGGTGGACAGGGCCTAGCCAAAAACATTCAGTACTTC. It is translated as CASSGGQGLAKNIQYF.

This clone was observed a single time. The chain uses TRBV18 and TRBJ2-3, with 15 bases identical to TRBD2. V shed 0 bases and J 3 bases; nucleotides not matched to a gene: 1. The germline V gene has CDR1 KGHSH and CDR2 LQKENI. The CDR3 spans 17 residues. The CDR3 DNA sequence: TGTGCCAGCTCACCACCGGGACTAGCGGGAGGTACAGATACGCAGTATTTT. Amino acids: CASSPPGLAGGTDTQYF. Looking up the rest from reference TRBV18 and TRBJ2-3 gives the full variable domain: NAGVMQNPRHLVRRRGQEARLRCSPMKGHSHVYWYRQLPEEGLKFMVYLQKENIIDESGMPKERFSAEFPKEGPSILRIQQVVRGDSAAYFCASSPPGLAGGTDTQYFGPGTRLTVL.

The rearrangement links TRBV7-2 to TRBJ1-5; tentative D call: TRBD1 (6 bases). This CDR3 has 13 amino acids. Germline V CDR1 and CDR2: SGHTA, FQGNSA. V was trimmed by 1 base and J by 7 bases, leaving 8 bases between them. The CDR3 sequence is CASSLDREQPQHF. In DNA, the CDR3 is TGTGCCAGCAGCTTAGACAGGGAGCAGCCCCAGCATTTT.

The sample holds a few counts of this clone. CDR3 sequence reads: CASSPQGISTDTQYF. The CDR3 DNA reads as TGTGCCAGCAGTCCTCAGGGGATTAGCACAGATACGCAGTATTTT. The chain has TRBV2 and TRBJ2-3; tentatively, D is TRBD1 (6 bases). CDR1 and CDR2 (germline): SNHLY, FYNNEI. V gave up 5 bases and J gave up 0 bases, with 12 bases separating them. The CDR3 covers 15 residues. The full variable domain, rest sourced from reference TRBV2 and TRBJ2-3, is EPEVTQTPSHQVTQMGQEVILRCVPISNHLYFYWYRQILGQKVEFLVSFYNNEISEKSEIFDDQFSVERPDGSNFTLKIRSTKLEDSAMYFCASSPQGISTDTQYFGPGTRLTVL.